Following are 12 T cell receptor beta chains from one sample sequenced in a study of glioma-infiltrating T cells after dendritic cell vaccination. Here immunoSEQ multiplex PCR was the method, and the copy in TCRdb shows in-frame clones only, minus some. The sample includes tens of thousands of clones, 82% seen only once; the top ten take under 2.5%. This specimen consisted of blood, obtained before dendritic cell vaccination. The source is a human donor with glioblastoma.

This chain joins TRBV30 and TRBJ2-5, with TRBD2 as a possible D gene (5 bases). The germline V gene encodes CDR1 GTSNPN and CDR2 SVGIG (reference sequence). Trimming shortened V by 4 bases and J by 0 bases, and 9 bases separated the two germline ends. This CDR3 has 13 amino acids. In DNA form, the CDR3 reads TGTGCCTGGAAGGGCGGGTACCAAGAGACCCAGTACTTC. It yields the protein CAWKGGYQETQYF.

The V call is TRBV7-9, the J call TRBJ2-7; 8 bases fit TRBD2. CDR1 and CDR2 from the germline V gene are SEHNR and FQNEAQ (reference sequence). The CDR3 consists of 15 residues. J lost 4 bases, V lost 5 bases, and 10 bases had no gene match. The CDR3 DNA sequence: TGTGCCAGCAGCCCCGGGGGGGGGTCTGGGTACGAGCAGTACGTC. This translates into CASSPGGGSGYEQYV.

This clone has just a few counts. The chain links TRBV2 to TRBJ2-1; 10 bases are a match to TRBD2. Germline loops: CDR1 SNHLY, CDR2 FYNNEI. The V and J ends lost 2 bases and 4 bases, in that order; junction bases with no gene match: 2. The CDR3 sequence is 15 residues long. DNA for the CDR3: TGTGCCAGCAGTGAAACTAGCGGGGCTTACAATGAGCAGTTCTTC. Its translation: CASSETSGAYNEQFF.

The gene calls are TRBV30 and TRBJ1-1; D gene uncertain. The germline gives CDR1 GTSNPN, CDR2 SVGIG (reference sequence). The CDR3 runs to 12 residues. The ends were cut back, 5 bases at V and 0 bases at J, with 7 bases in the middle. The CDR3 bases are TGTGCCTGGGGGCCGCTGAACACTGAAGCTTTCTTT. Protein product: CAWGPLNTEAFF.

This clone was picked up one time. V gene TRBV2 combines with J gene TRBJ1-2, with D uncertain. Germline V gives CDR1 SNHLY, CDR2 FYNNEI. V was shortened by 2 bases and J by 7 bases, with 8 bases between the two germline ends. This CDR3 comprises 12 residues. CDR3: CASSETAFGYTF. DNA for the CDR3: TGTGCCAGCAGTGAAACAGCCTTTGGCTACACCTTC.

This clone was counted a single time. The rearrangement links TRBV5-1 to TRBJ2-2; 12 positions agree with TRBD1. Germline CDR1 is SGHRS and CDR2 is YFSETQ. The CDR3 has 16 amino acids. The J segment lost 7 bases and the V segment lost 4 bases, leaving 8 bases of the junction unmatched. This CDR3 is CASSPGTGGGDGELFF. For the CDR3, the DNA is TGCGCCAGCAGCCCCGGGACAGGGGGCGGGGACGGGGAGCTGTTTTTT.

V usage is TRBV27 and J usage is TRBJ1-5; unclear D gene. CDR1 and CDR2 from the germline V gene are MNHEY and SMNVEV (reference sequence). CDR3 length: 15 residues. V was trimmed by 2 bases and J by 0 bases, leaving 8 bases between them. The DNA of the CDR3 is TGTGCCAGCAGTTTAAACGCTAATAGCAATCAGCCCCAGCATTTT. Amino acid sequence: CASSLNANSNQPQHF.

This clone occurred a few times. V usage is TRBV6-5 and J usage is TRBJ1-5; D perhaps matches TRBD1 (5 bases). V lost 6 bases to trimming and J lost 1 base, with 13 bases between them. Germline lookup yields CDR1 MNHEY and CDR2 SVGAGI. There are 15 residues in the CDR3. CDR3 sequence reads: CASSNGGTSNQPQHF. The CDR3 DNA follows: TGTGCCAGCAGCAATGGGGGGACGAGCAATCAGCCCCAGCATTTT.

The genes are TRBV9 and TRBJ2-1, with 9 nucleotides matching TRBD2. V lost 3 bases to trimming and J lost 5 bases; unmatched junction nucleotides: 12. The germline CDR1 and CDR2 sequences are SGDLS and YYNGEE. The CDR3 spans 17 residues. The CDR3 region is CASSELASSGMNNEQFF. The CDR3, as DNA: TGTGCCAGCAGCGAACTAGCCTCTAGCGGGATGAACAATGAGCAGTTCTTC.

V gene TRBV7-9 combines with J gene TRBJ1-1, with 9 positions matching TRBD1. The CDR3 covers 17 residues. The J segment lost 6 bases and the V segment lost 5 bases, leaving 16 bases of the junction unmatched. CDR1 SEHNR and CDR2 FQNEAQ come from the germline V gene (reference sequence). This CDR3 reads CASSQVPQGAARPEAFF. CDR3 DNA sequence: TGTGCCAGCAGCCAGGTTCCACAGGGGGCGGCTCGGCCTGAAGCTTTCTTT.

The V gene is TRBV5-1, the J gene TRBJ2-7; TRBD2 aligns across 11 bases. Per germline, CDR1 SGHRS and CDR2 YFSETQ. This CDR3 spans 16 amino acids. V shed 0 bases, J shed 3 bases, and the junction held 5 bases outside the gene matches. The CDR3 here is CASSLGPSGGNYEQYF. CDR3 in DNA: TGCGCCAGCAGCTTGGGTCCTAGCGGGGGGAACTACGAGCAGTACTTC.

The chain employs TRBV2 and TRBJ1-6, with 8 bases fitting TRBD1. The germline gives CDR1 SNHLY, CDR2 FYNNEI. The CDR3 loop spans 14 amino acids. The V and J ends lost 5 bases and 5 bases, in that order; junction bases with no gene match: 2. The CDR3: CASSSGQDNSPLHF. The CDR3 region has the DNA TGTGCCAGCAGTTCGGGACAGGATAATTCACCCCTCCACTTT. The full variable domain, with the rest looked up from reference TRBV2 and TRBJ1-6, is EPEVTQTPSHQVTQMGQEVILRCVPISNHLYFYWYRQILGQKVEFLVSFYNNEISEKSEIFDDQFSVERPDGSNFTLKIRSTKLEDSAMYFCASSSGQDNSPLHFGNGTRLTVT.